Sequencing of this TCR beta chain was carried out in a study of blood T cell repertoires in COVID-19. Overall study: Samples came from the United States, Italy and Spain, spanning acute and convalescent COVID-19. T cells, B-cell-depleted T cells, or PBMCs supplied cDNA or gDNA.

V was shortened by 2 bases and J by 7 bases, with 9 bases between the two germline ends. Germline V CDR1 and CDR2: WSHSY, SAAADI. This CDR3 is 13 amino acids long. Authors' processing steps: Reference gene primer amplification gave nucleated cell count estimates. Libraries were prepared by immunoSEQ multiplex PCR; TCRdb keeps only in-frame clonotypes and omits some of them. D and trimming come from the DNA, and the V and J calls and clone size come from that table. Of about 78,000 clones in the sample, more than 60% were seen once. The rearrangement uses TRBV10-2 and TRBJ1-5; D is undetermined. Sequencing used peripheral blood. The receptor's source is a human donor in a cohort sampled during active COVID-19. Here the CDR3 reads CASSEASRQPQHF. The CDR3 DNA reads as TGCGCCAGCAGTGAGGCGAGTAGACAGCCCCAGCATTTT.